The T cell receptor beta chain described here comes from a study of cytomegalovirus exposure and HLA in healthy donors. Germline V gives CDR1 MNHEY, CDR2 SVGAGI. Trimming stripped 0 bases from V and 6 bases from J, with 8 bases between. The CDR3 runs to 13 residues. Study-level findings and limits: Among TCR beta chains, those listed as cytomegalovirus-associated numbered some 160. Reportedly, cytomegalovirus status was diagnosed with high sensitivity and specificity. For most TCR sequences rarity was the rule, although some public TCRs occurred in many donors.

Details on this clone: Its target is not known.

Assay: immunoSEQ multiplex PCR; the TCRdb copy retains only in-frame clones and omits some. The sample has approximately 200,000 clones, 80% to 85% seen once. The chain employs TRBV6-5 and TRBJ1-1, with TRBD1 as a possible D gene (6 bases). The source of this sequence is a woman in her 30s in good health and CMV-seronegative. Source material: PBMCs. CDR3 sequence reads: CASSYSDRSEAFF. CDR3 nucleotide sequence: TGTGCCAGCAGTTACTCTGACAGGTCTGAAGCTTTCTTT.